The 11 T cell receptor beta chains given below trace back to one sample, sequenced in a study of blood T cell repertoires in COVID-19. Method: immunoSEQ multiplex PCR; TCRdb's copy keeps in-frame clones and lacks some. The sample carries hundreds of thousands of clones, roughly 92% recorded once. Sequencing input: peripheral blood. Receptor source: a man in his 60s with COVID-19, enrolled during active disease.

This rearrangement joins TRBV7-9 to TRBJ2-7; D unresolved. The germline V and J ends were trimmed by 1 base and 3 bases, with 4 bases remaining between them. This CDR3 spans 12 amino acids. The germline V gene encodes CDR1 SEHNR and CDR2 FQNEAQ (reference sequence). In nucleotides, the CDR3 is TGTGCCAGCAGCTTAGATTACTACGAGCAGTACTTC. It is translated as CASSLDYYEQYF.

This clone was seen more than once but under ten times. The chain recombines TRBV6-5 with TRBJ1-4; 8 bases are a match to TRBD1. The germline CDR1 and CDR2 sequences are MNHEY and SVGAGI. V was clipped by 6 bases and J by 3 bases; unmatched bases: 6. This CDR3 has 15 residues. The CDR3 spells CASRIGQGPNEKLFF. For the CDR3, the DNA is TGTGCCAGCAGGATCGGACAGGGACCTAATGAAAAACTGTTTTTT.

The gene calls are TRBV4-1 and TRBJ2-1, with TRBD1 as a possible D gene (5 bases). Trimming cost V 0 bases and J 3 bases, with 9 bases left between them. CDR3 length: 15 residues. Germline CDR1 and CDR2: MGHRA and YSYEKL. The CDR3 nucleotides are TGCGCCAGCAGCCAAGAAAGGGGTGGCTACAATGAGCAGTTCTTC. Translated, it gives CASSQERGGYNEQFF.

The chain is built from TRBV5-1 and TRBJ2-1; 9 bases fit TRBD1. Germline CDR1 reads SGHRS; CDR2 reads YFSETQ. This CDR3 is 14 amino acids long. V shed 4 bases and J 4 bases; nucleotides not matched to a gene: 3. In nucleotides, the CDR3 is TGCGCCAGCAGCCTGGACAGGGGATACAATGAGCAGTTCTTC. It specifies CASSLDRGYNEQFF.

The chain recombines TRBV5-1 with TRBJ2-1; 8 bases align to TRBD1. V shed 4 bases, J shed 1 base, and the junction held 7 bases outside the gene matches. There are 16 residues in the CDR3. Germline CDR1 is SGHRS and CDR2 is YFSETQ. This CDR3 is CASSPPGGPSYNEQFF. Here the CDR3 DNA reads TGCGCCAGCAGCCCCCCAGGGGGCCCTTCCTACAATGAGCAGTTCTTC. Combining the CDR3 with reference TRBV5-1 and TRBJ2-1 gives the whole variable domain KAGVTQTPRYLIKTRGQQVTLSCSPISGHRSVSWYQQTPGQGLQFLFEYFSETQRNKGNFPGRFSGRQFSNSRSEMNVSTLELGDSALYLCASSPPGGPSYNEQFFGPGTRLTVL.

This clone was observed once. This chain connects TRBV24-1 to TRBJ2-2; tentative D call: TRBD2 (6 bases). Per germline, CDR1 KGHDR and CDR2 SFDVKD. The CDR3 consists of 18 residues. V was shortened by 9 bases and J by 0 bases, with 22 bases between the two germline ends. The CDR3 is CATHIDGGFHANTGELFF. CDR3 coding DNA: TGTGCCACCCACATCGACGGGGGATTCCATGCGAACACCGGGGAGCTGTTTTTT.

J is TRBJ2-2 and V is TRBV6-6; TRBD2 is a possible D gene (5 bases). This CDR3 has 14 amino acids. The germline V gene encodes CDR1 MNHNY and CDR2 SVGAGI (reference sequence). Trimming stripped 2 bases from V and 5 bases from J, with 9 bases between. The CDR3 DNA reads TGTGCCAGCAGTTACGAGGGTTTAACCGGGGAGCTGTTTTTT. Translation: CASSYEGLTGELFF.

The V gene is TRBV2, the J gene TRBJ2-1, with 8 bases that match TRBD2. The junction had 14 bases not matched to a gene; V was cut back by 10 bases and J by 6 bases. The germline gives CDR1 SNHLY, CDR2 FYNNEI. This CDR3 has 15 amino acids. CDR3: CATQAAGEGVNEQFF. The CDR3 nucleotides read TGTGCCACCCAGGCAGCGGGGGAAGGTGTCAATGAGCAGTTCTTC.

This clone showed up just a few times. The gene calls are TRBV4-3 and TRBJ2-7, with 9 bases identical to TRBD1. V lost 1 base, J lost 4 bases, and 5 bases stayed unmatched. CDR1 LGHNA and CDR2 YSLEER come from the germline V gene. The CDR3 runs 15 residues. The CDR3 region has the DNA TGCGCCAGCAGCCAAGGGGACAGGGTCGGGTACGAGCAGTACTTC. It specifies CASSQGDRVGYEQYF.

V usage is TRBV19 and J usage is TRBJ2-7, with D tentatively TRBD1 (6 bases). The CDR3 runs 15 residues. Trimming removed 5 bases at V and 5 bases at J, with 19 bases between. Germline assignment: CDR1 LNHDA and CDR2 SQIVND (reference sequence). This CDR3 reads CASSFNRALGDEQYF. The CDR3 DNA sequence: TGTGCCAGTAGTTTTAACAGGGCTTTAGGGGACGAGCAGTACTTC.

This clone appeared a few times. V usage is TRBV10-3 and J usage is TRBJ1-5; 8 positions match TRBD1. The junction had 7 bases not matched to a gene; V was cut back by 5 bases and J by 7 bases. The CDR3 spans 14 residues. Germline lookup yields CDR1 ENHRY and CDR2 SYGVKD. This CDR3 is CAISQDREGQPQHF. In DNA form, the CDR3 reads TGTGCCATCAGTCAGGACAGGGAGGGGCAGCCCCAGCATTTT.